Listed here is a single T cell receptor beta chain. The data stem from a study of blood T cell repertoires in COVID-19. In the source study's methods: Estimation of nucleated cell counts was performed using reference gene primer amplification. Generated by immunoSEQ multiplex PCR, the TCRdb table keeps only in-frame clones and is missing some. V and J calls and clone size are copied from that table; D and trimming were computed from the DNA. The sample contains about 69,000 clones, 75% to 80% of which appear only once. This clonotype originated in a human donor in a cohort sampled during active COVID-19. The specimen sequenced was peripheral blood.

The CDR3, as DNA: TGTGCCAGCTCCGGGACTAGCCTTGTTGAGCAGTTCTTC. Residues: CASSGTSLVEQFF. J is TRBJ2-1 and V is TRBV19, with 9 bases fitting TRBD2. CDR1 is LNHDA and CDR2 is SQIVND in the germline V gene (reference sequence). The CDR3 runs to 13 residues. V was pared by 9 bases and J by 9 bases, with 9 bases of the junction left unmatched.